Reported below is one TCR beta chain. CDR3 length: 13 amino acids. Deletions cut 2 bases from V and 3 bases from J, with 9 bases between. In germline, CDR1 is SGHDT, CDR2 YYEEEE. PBMCs provided sorted CD4+ and CD8+ T cells. After isolation, RNA underwent reverse transcription to generate cDNA as the sequencing template. Some clones are missing from TCRdb's copy, which holds only in-frame ones; the method was immunoSEQ multiplex PCR. The sample lists some 150,000 clones; around 64% were seen once. The sample originates from a study of CD8+ T cells in alopecia areata. In the study overall: Oral tofacitinib (5 to 10 mg twice daily) was administered to treated patients.

This clonotype originated in a human donor with alopecia areata. The chain has TRBV5-6 and TRBJ2-7, with a possible D match to TRBD2 (6 bases). The sequenced sample was CD8+ T cells sorted from blood, obtained at week 0. CDR3 loop: CASSLGGDYEQYF. The CDR3 DNA sequence: TGTGCCAGCAGCTTAGGAGGGGACTACGAGCAGTACTTC. The entire variable domain, with the rest obtained from reference TRBV5-6 and TRBJ2-7, is as follows: DAGVTQSPTHLIKTRGQQVTLRCSPKSGHDTVSWYQQALGQGPQFIFQYYEEEERQRGNFPDRFSGHQFPNYSSELNVNALLLGDSALYLCASSLGGDYEQYFGPGTRLTVT.